The clone carrying this T cell receptor (beta chain) occurred a few times. Its specificity is unknown. This entry comes from a study of identical twins. Template switching added a universal primer binding site, and final cDNA carried unique molecular identifiers. TCRdb independently ran MiXCR on the 5' RACE reads; one entry per CDR3 protein. This sample has 570,000 or so distinct CDR3 sequences, with 7.5% to 10% found just once. Healthy Caucasians were all of the donors. Study-level findings and limits: The degree of excess twin sharing was weaker in beta out-of-frame sequences. One should note that invariant MAIT and iNKT cells could partly confound zero-insertion analyses.

The data also belong to a second study, concerning yellow fever vaccine responses in identical twins.

The receptor's source is a woman aged 18-29 years in good health. Source material: PBMCs.

CDR3 amino acids: CASSPTVAGEETQYF. The DNA for the CDR3 is TGTGCCAGCTCACCAACTGTAGCGGGAGAAGAGACCCAGTACTTC. The V and J genes are TRBV18 and TRBJ2-5; 9 bases match TRBD2. V trimming: 2 bases; J trimming: 3 bases; junction bases outside the gene matches: 4. The CDR3 length is 15 residues. Germline CDR1 and CDR2: KGHSH and LQKENI.